Shown below are 29 T cell receptor beta chains from a single sample sequenced in a study of kidney transplant recipient with SARS-CoV-2 infection. TCRdb used MiXCR to reprocess the reads, holding one entry per CDR3 protein. Among some 220,000 distinct CDR3 sequences, 25% to 30% were seen once, and the ten largest hold about 7%. The starting material was a blood sample, obtained at baseline and on day 111 from a kidney transplant recipient. Every receptor here comes from a male patient aged 30 to 39 who had COVID-19 and was a kidney transplant recipient. A share of the T cells may be of graft donor origin.

This clonotype has at least ten counts. The gene calls are TRBV12-3 or TRBV12-4 and TRBJ1-1; 7 nucleotides line up with TRBD1. The CDR3 contains 15 residues. V was pared by 4 bases and J by 1 base, with 6 bases of the junction left unmatched. The DNA for the CDR3 is TGTGCCAGCAGTTCGACAGGGTCCCGGAACACTGAAGCTTTCTTT. Translation: CASSSTGSRNTEAFF.

The chain employs TRBV28 and TRBJ1-1; TRBD1 might be the D (5 bases). The CDR3 loop spans 12 amino acids. V shed 6 bases and J shed 3 bases, with 8 bases lying between them. Looked up from germline, CDR1 is MDHEN and CDR2 is SYDVKM. This CDR3 reads CASRWGDTEAFF. CDR3 bases: TGTGCCAGCAGATGGGGGGACACTGAAGCTTTCTTT.

Concerning this clonotype itself: One base away lies a much larger clone, so this may be a sequencing read error. The chain combines TRBV3-2 with TRBJ2-1; the table's D call, TRBD1, was not checked against the DNA. TRBV3-2 is an annotated pseudogene. This CDR3 spans 14 amino acids. CDR3 sequence reads: CASNSSTGTHEQFF. The CDR3 DNA reads as TGTGCCAGCAACTCCTCCACCGGGACGCATGAGCAGTTCTTC.

This clonotype turned up a few times. The CDR3 DNA follows: TGTGCCACCAGCATGACAGGATTTAATCAGCCCCAGCATTTT. This sequence encodes CATSMTGFNQPQHF. This chain connects TRBV15 to TRBJ1-5, with D perhaps matching TRBD1 (6 bases). The length of the CDR3 is 14 residues. Trimming removed 4 bases from V and 4 bases from J, with 11 bases in between. Germline V lookup: CDR1 LNHNV, CDR2 YYDKDF (reference sequence).

This clonotype was found many times. The rearrangement links TRBV11-1 to TRBJ1-1; no clear D gene. Trimming removed 1 base from V and 1 base from J, with 10 bases in between. Germline V gene sequence: CDR1 SGHAT, CDR2 FQDESV (reference sequence). The CDR3 has 15 residues. CDR3 protein: CASSLGWTGNTEAFF. CDR3 bases: TGTGCCAGCAGCTTAGGTTGGACGGGGAACACTGAAGCTTTCTTT.

With regard to this clonotype: This may be a read error, as it is one base from a much larger clone. V and J are TRBV18 and TRBJ1-1; D unresolved. This CDR3 comprises 13 residues. Germline assignment: CDR1 KGHSH and CDR2 LQKENI. The CDR3 loop reads CASSPAMNTEASF. DNA of the CDR3: TGTGCCAGCTCACCGGCCATGAACACTGAAGCTTCCTTT.

In its sample, this clonotype was seen many times. The chain joins TRBV2 to TRBJ2-7, with D maybe TRBD1 (5 bases). Between the trimmed V and J ends, which lost 8 bases and 7 bases, there was a span of 12 bases. There are 11 residues in the CDR3. Germline CDR1 is SNHLY and CDR2 is FYNNEI. CDR3 in amino acids: CASQGVGEQYF. CDR3 sequence (DNA): TGTGCCAGCCAAGGGGTGGGAGAGCAGTACTTC.

The table lists this clonotype with many counts. V gene TRBV7-2 combines with J gene TRBJ1-2; D gene unclear. V shed 0 bases and J shed 8 bases, with 13 bases lying between them. Germline values: CDR1 SGHTA, CDR2 FQGNSA. The CDR3 runs 14 residues. CDR3 in amino acids: CASSLARIMGGYTF. DNA for the CDR3: TGTGCCAGCAGCTTAGCTAGAATAATGGGCGGCTACACCTTC.

This clonotype was seen at least ten times. The CDR3 nucleotides read TGTGCCAGCAGTACCAGCGGGGCGGGGACAGAAACCCAGTACTTC. Translated: CASSTSGAGTETQYF. This chain connects TRBV6-2 or TRBV6-3 to TRBJ2-5; D might be TRBD1 or TRBD2, each matching 7 bases. V dropped 5 bases and J dropped 8 bases, with 21 bases sitting between them. CDR1 is MNHEY and CDR2 is SVGEGT in the germline V gene. The CDR3 runs to 15 residues.

The table lists this clonotype with many counts. The chain links TRBV7-2 to TRBJ1-2; D uncertain. V gave up 5 bases and J gave up 4 bases, with 23 bases separating them. The length of the CDR3 is 17 residues. Germline CDR1 and CDR2: SGHTA and FQGNSA. CDR3 sequence (DNA): TGTGCCAGCAGCCGCAAACACAGAGACGGAAAGACCTATGGCTACACCTTC. Translating it yields CASSRKHRDGKTYGYTF.

The sample holds many counts of this clonotype. The V call is TRBV20-1, the J call TRBJ2-1, with TRBD2 matching over 10 bases. The CDR3 sequence is 12 residues long. V lost 7 bases to trimming and J lost 9 bases; unmatched junction nucleotides: 6. Germline-derived CDR1 and CDR2 are DFQATT and SNEGSKA (reference sequence). Here the CDR3 reads CSVRAGGGEQFF. The DNA of the CDR3 is TGCAGTGTTCGAGCGGGGGGGGGTGAGCAGTTCTTC.

A word on this clonotype: This may be a read error, as it is one base from a much larger clone. V gene TRBV5-8 combines with J gene TRBJ1-2; D not resolved. Between the trimmed V and J ends, which lost 7 bases and 4 bases, there was a span of 23 bases. The CDR3 is 16 amino acids. CDR1 is SGHTS and CDR2 is YDEGEE in the germline V gene. Here the CDR3 DNA reads TGTGCCAGCGCCATGTTTCATCCACGAAAGGCCTATGGCTACACCTTC. Protein product: CASAMFHPRKAYGYTF.

In this sample, this clonotype turned up many times. J is TRBJ2-1 and V is TRBV28; the D gene is possibly TRBD1 (6 bases). Trimming cost V 5 bases and J 7 bases, with 15 bases left between them. The CDR3 runs 14 residues. CDR1 MDHEN and CDR2 SYDVKM come from the germline V gene. The CDR3 loop is CASSHRVFRNEQFF. CDR3 DNA: TGTGCCAGCAGTCACAGGGTTTTTAGGAATGAGCAGTTCTTC.

On this clonotype: The junction departs from the called germline gene at one end, perhaps through a read error. The chain is built from TRBV5-1 and TRBJ1-1; 8 nucleotides agree with TRBD1. CDR3 length equals 16 residues. Germline loops: CDR1 SGHRS, CDR2 YFSETQ. The CDR3 nucleotides read TGCGCCAGCAGCTCAGGGGACAGGTCAAAGAACACTGAAGCTCTCTTT. Translated, it gives CASSSGDRSKNTEALF.

This clonotype was seen many times. This chain links TRBV7-2 with TRBJ2-7; 9 bases align to TRBD1. V shed 4 bases, J shed 6 bases, and the junction held 10 bases outside the gene matches. Germline V gene data show CDR1 as SGHTA and CDR2 as FQGNSA. CDR3 length: 15 residues. CDR3 in amino acids: CASSSIRGTGREQYF. CDR3 coding DNA: TGTGCCAGCAGCTCAATTCGGGGGACAGGGCGCGAGCAGTACTTC.

This clonotype came up many times. The chain combines TRBV14 with TRBJ1-2; 7 nucleotides align to TRBD1. Per the germline V gene, CDR1 is SGHDN and CDR2 is FVKESK. The CDR3 is made up of 13 amino acids. Trimming at V came to 2 bases and at J to 4 bases, leaving 1 base not matched to a gene. The CDR3 DNA follows: TGTGCCAGCAGCCAACGACAGGGCTATGGCTACACCTTC. This encodes CASSQRQGYGYTF.

This clonotype was counted between two and nine times. The chain is built from TRBV7-9 and TRBJ1-2; D call uncertain. Trimming stripped 4 bases from V and 4 bases from J, with 22 bases between. CDR1 is SEHNR and CDR2 is FQNEAQ in the germline V gene (reference sequence). The CDR3 contains 17 residues. The chain's CDR3 is CASSCVVYHGKTYGYTF. CDR3 in DNA: TGTGCCAGCAGCTGCGTTGTATACCATGGAAAGACCTATGGCTACACCTTC.

This clonotype was recorded at least ten times. CDR3 in amino acids: CASSCVTESRKTYGYTF. The CDR3 DNA is TGTGCCAGCAGCTGCGTCACTGAATCTCGAAAGACCTATGGCTACACCTTC. The rearrangement uses TRBV7-6 and TRBJ1-2; D unclear. Germline values: CDR1 SGHVS, CDR2 FNYEAQ. Trimming took off 4 bases at V and 4 bases at J, with 22 bases between the two ends. The CDR3 is 17 residues long.

About this clonotype itself: The junction departs from germline at one end; a sequencing error may be responsible. The J gene is TRBJ2-7, the V gene TRBV19; TRBD2 aligns across 8 bases. The germline CDR1 and CDR2 sequences are LNHDA and SQIVND (reference sequence). The CDR3 consists of 15 residues. The CDR3 here is CTSSLRAGDSYEQYF. The CDR3 nucleotides read TGTACCAGTAGTCTTAGAGCGGGAGATTCCTACGAGCAGTACTTC. The complete variable domain, with remaining parts taken from reference TRBV19 and TRBJ2-7, reads DGGITQSPKYLFRKEGQNVTLSCEQNLNHDAMYWYRQDPGQGLRLIYYSQIVNDFQKGDIAEGYSVSREKKESFPLTVTSAQKNPTAFYLCTSSLRAGDSYEQYFGPGTRLTVT.

As regards this clonotype: A read error may explain this, as a much larger clone is one base away. This chain joins TRBV5-1 and TRBJ1-4; D not resolved. CDR3 length: 13 residues. Germline CDR1 is SGHRS and CDR2 is YFSETQ. V was clipped by 1 base and J by 15 bases, with 16 bases between them. Written as DNA, the CDR3 is TGCGCCAGCAGCTTGTTCGGGAGGGCGGAGGTGTTTTTT. The encoded protein is CASSLFGRAEVFF. Full variable domain (rest looked up from reference TRBV5-1 and TRBJ1-4): KAGVTQTPRYLIKTRGQQVTLSCSPISGHRSVSWYQQTPGQGLQFLFEYFSETQRNKGNFPGRFSGRQFSNSRSEMNVSTLELGDSALYLCASSLFGRAEVFFGSGTQLSVL.

This clonotype occurred many times. V gene TRBV7-9 combines with J gene TRBJ2-7; TRBD1 agrees at 10 bases. CDR3 length: 14 residues. CDR1 is SEHNR and CDR2 is FQNEAQ in the germline V gene (reference sequence). V gave up 6 bases and J gave up 5 bases; unmatched junction bases: 7. CDR3 amino acids: CASSPGQGIDEQYF. The DNA for the CDR3 is TGTGCCAGCAGTCCGGGACAGGGGATCGACGAGCAGTACTTC.

Worth noting for this clonotype: At one end the junction does not follow the germline gene, possibly because of a read error. The chain carries TRBV5-3 and TRBJ1-2; no clear D gene. TRBV5-3 has ORF status, its function being uncertain. This CDR3 is built from 16 residues. The CDR3 loop reads CARDLVVVRKTYGFTF. The CDR3 DNA is TGTGCCAGAGACCTCGTAGTGGTGAGAAAGACCTATGGCTTCACCTTC.

Note on this clonotype: Given a much more abundant clone one base away, this may be a read error. CDR3 in DNA: TGTGCCAGCAGCGCCCACCCGTTTACCCGAAAGACCTATGGCTACACCTTC. Translating it yields CASSAHPFTRKTYGYTF. This chain connects TRBV7-8 to TRBJ1-2; unclear D gene. The CDR3 is made up of 17 amino acids. The germline V gene has CDR1 SGHVS and CDR2 FQNEAQ. Trimming pared 5 bases from V and 4 bases from J, leaving 23 bases between.

This chain links TRBV7-3 with TRBJ2-3; no firm D call. Germline CDR1 and CDR2: SGHTA and FQGTGA. The V end lost 3 bases, the J end lost 0 bases, and 7 bases lay between the germline ends. The CDR3 totals 14 residues. As DNA, the CDR3 is TGTGCCAGCAGCTTTGGGATTAGCACAGATACGCAGTATTTT. Encoded protein: CASSFGISTDTQYF.

J is TRBJ2-5 and V is TRBV24-1, with a weak D call TRBD2 (6 bases). The CDR3 is made up of 16 amino acids. The germline V gene has CDR1 KGHDR and CDR2 SFDVKD. Trimming removed 1 base at V and 9 bases at J, with 20 bases between. The CDR3 DNA reads TGTGCCACCAGTGATTTTAAGGCGGAGGGGCGTGAGGCCCAGTACTTC. It specifies CATSDFKAEGREAQYF.

This clonotype occurred many times. The chain is built from TRBV9 and TRBJ2-1; D is ambiguous. This CDR3 contains 14 residues. V lost 4 bases to trimming and J lost 2 bases, with 10 bases between them. CDR1 is SGDLS and CDR2 is YYNGEE in the germline V gene. CDR3 loop: CASSLTATYNEQFF. The CDR3 DNA is TGTGCCAGCAGCTTAACTGCTACCTACAATGAGCAGTTCTTC.

This clonotype was seen repeatedly, ten times or more. This rearrangement joins TRBV19 to TRBJ2-3; 9 nucleotides agree with TRBD1. The CDR3 contains 14 residues. The germline V gene has CDR1 LNHDA and CDR2 SQIVND (reference sequence). The V segment lost 5 bases and the J segment 3 bases; nucleotides outside the gene matches: 3. This CDR3 reads CASSAGTGTDTQYF. The DNA of the CDR3 is TGTGCCAGTAGTGCCGGGACAGGGACAGATACGCAGTATTTT.

A word on this clonotype: A single base separates this from a much larger clone, so it may be a read error. The CDR3 is CASSQDGCNTEAFF. CDR3 sequence (DNA): TGCGCCAGCAGCCAAGATGGCTGTAACACTGAAGCTTTCTTT. The rearrangement joins TRBV4-3 to TRBJ1-1; D is uncertain. Germline-derived CDR1 and CDR2 are LGHNA and YSLEER. The CDR3 runs 14 residues. The V gene lost 0 bases and the J gene lost 2 bases, with 7 bases spanning the gap.

This clonotype was recorded many times. The chain links TRBV6-5 to TRBJ2-7, with D unresolved. Deletions cut 7 bases from V and 2 bases from J, with 12 bases between. The CDR3 runs to 13 residues. Germline CDR1 is MNHEY and CDR2 is SVGAGI. In DNA, the CDR3 is TGTGCCAGCACCTCGCCCGAGACCTACGAGCAGTACTTC. Its translation: CASTSPETYEQYF.